The 18 T cell receptor beta chains below come from one sample, sequenced in a study of blood T cell repertoires in COVID-19. Produced via immunoSEQ multiplex PCR; TCRdb's table is partial and in-frame only. Among some 300,000 clones listed, approximately 89% were seen once. Sequencing was done on a sample of PBMCs or T cells enriched from blood (not recorded which). The source of these receptors is a woman aged 45-59 years who had been exposed to COVID-19.

The V and J genes are TRBV19 and TRBJ2-1, with D possibly being TRBD1 (6 bases). The V and J ends lost 7 bases and 4 bases respectively, with 14 bases between them. Germline CDR1 reads LNHDA; CDR2 reads SQIVND (reference sequence). This CDR3 spans 14 amino acids. For the CDR3, the DNA is TGTGCCAGTAAGAAGGGCCAGGGGTACAATGAGCAGTTCTTC. Its protein product is CASKKGQGYNEQFF.

The table lists this clone with a count of one. The V and J genes are TRBV4-2 and TRBJ1-2; TRBD1 matches 9 bases. V shed 0 bases and J 4 bases; nucleotides not matched to a gene: 6. Germline V lookup: CDR1 LGHNA, CDR2 YNFKEQ. There are 16 residues in the CDR3. The CDR3 DNA is TGTGCCAGCAGCCAAGATCCTTCGGGACAGGGCTATGGCTACACCTTC. Its translation is CASSQDPSGQGYGYTF.

The chain has TRBV2 and TRBJ2-5; 11 bases match TRBD2. The CDR3 consists of 15 residues. After removal of 3 bases from V and 5 bases from J, the junction contained 5 bases not matched to a gene. Germline assignment: CDR1 SNHLY and CDR2 FYNNEI. Here the CDR3 reads CASSDLAGGWETQYF. DNA of the CDR3: TGTGCCAGCAGTGATCTAGCGGGGGGTTGGGAGACCCAGTACTTC.

In its sample, this clone was seen once. V is TRBV5-4 and J is TRBJ1-2; 7 bases are a match to TRBD1. V dropped 4 bases and J dropped 3; count of bases not matched to a gene: 9. The CDR3 has 15 residues. CDR1 and CDR2 (germline): SGHNT, YYREEE (reference sequence). The CDR3 here is CASSLAGQTYYGYTF. CDR3 sequence (DNA): TGTGCCAGCAGCCTAGCGGGACAGACTTACTATGGCTACACCTTC.

This sequence joins TRBV19 and TRBJ2-2; TRBD1 aligns across 8 bases. The CDR3 loop spans 16 amino acids. Germline CDR1 reads LNHDA; CDR2 reads SQIVND (reference sequence). Trimming at V came to 5 bases and at J to 1 base, leaving 6 bases not matched to a gene. Here the CDR3 reads CASSAPGTGNTGELFF. The CDR3, as DNA: TGTGCCAGTAGTGCGCCCGGGACAGGGAACACCGGGGAGCTGTTTTTT.

This clone was seen a single time. The chain has TRBV18 and TRBJ1-6, with D possibly matching TRBD1 (6 bases). Germline lookup yields CDR1 KGHSH and CDR2 LQKENI. This CDR3 region has 16 residues. Trimming left V 6 bases short and J 5 bases short, with 17 bases between. DNA of the CDR3: TGTGCCAGCTCGGACTCAGGGGTGGGAGATAATTCACCCCTCCACTTT. Translation: CASSDSGVGDNSPLHF.

This clone was seen only once. The J gene is TRBJ1-5, the V gene TRBV4-1, with D hard to call. The CDR3 loop spans 18 amino acids. V was pared by 0 bases and J by 1 base, with 16 bases between. Germline CDR1 reads MGHRA; CDR2 reads YSYEKL. The CDR3 DNA follows: TGCGCCAGCAGCCAAGACCCCAAGGAGATTTACAGCAATCAGCCCCAGCATTTT. This translates into CASSQDPKEIYSNQPQHF.

The V gene is TRBV2, the J gene TRBJ2-3; 8 bases line up with TRBD2. Germline V gene sequence: CDR1 SNHLY, CDR2 FYNNEI. This CDR3 region has 15 residues. J gave up 0 bases and V 6 bases, and 5 bases lay outside the gene matches. In DNA form, the CDR3 reads TGTGCCAGCAGGAATAGCGGGGCAAGCACAGATACGCAGTATTTT. This sequence encodes CASRNSGASTDTQYF.

This sequence joins TRBV2 and TRBJ2-7, with 12 bases fitting TRBD1. J gave up 2 bases and V 6 bases, and 11 bases lay outside the gene matches. Looked up from germline, CDR1 is SNHLY and CDR2 is FYNNEI. The CDR3 consists of 17 residues. CDR3 in amino acids: CASSERDRGLITYEQYF. Written as DNA, the CDR3 is TGTGCCAGCAGCGAAAGGGACAGGGGGCTAATAACCTACGAGCAGTACTTC.

The chain recombines TRBV28 with TRBJ1-2; 7 nucleotides match TRBD1. With 3 bases clipped from V and 7 bases from J, the junction kept 8 bases outside the gene matches. Germline V gene lookup returns CDR1 MDHEN and CDR2 SYDVKM. The CDR3 runs to 14 residues. CDR3 protein: CASSFPTGVFGYTF. Here the CDR3 DNA reads TGTGCCAGCAGTTTTCCTACAGGGGTCTTTGGCTACACCTTC.

This CDR3 is CASSTPGGQYNSPLHF. CDR3 bases: TGTGCCAGTAGTACCCCTGGGGGACAGTATAATTCACCCCTCCACTTT. The chain uses TRBV19 and TRBJ1-6; 7 positions match TRBD1. Trimming removed 4 bases from V and 4 bases from J; junction bases left unmatched: 7. The CDR3 runs to 16 residues. Germline assignment: CDR1 LNHDA and CDR2 SQIVND (reference sequence).

J is TRBJ2-1 and V is TRBV9; 7 bases are shared with TRBD1. The CDR3 sequence is 16 residues long. Trimming took 3 bases from V and 7 from J; bases not matched to a gene: 13. The germline V gene has CDR1 SGDLS and CDR2 YYNGEE. The DNA of the CDR3 is TGTGCCAGCAGCGACGGAACCCGGGACAGCAGGAATGAGCAGTTCTTC. As protein: CASSDGTRDSRNEQFF.

J is TRBJ2-5 and V is TRBV4-2, with 8 positions matching TRBD2. Germline V lookup: CDR1 LGHNA, CDR2 YNFKEQ. Trimming cost V 2 bases and J 5 bases; bases outside gene matches: 7. The CDR3 totals 15 residues. The CDR3 region has the DNA TGTGCCAGCAGCCAACGGCCGGGACTAGATGAGACCCAGTACTTC. As protein: CASSQRPGLDETQYF.

This clone was recorded only once. CDR3 protein: CASSGLAGPETQYF. CDR3 DNA: TGTGCCAGCAGCGGACTAGCGGGGCCAGAGACCCAGTACTTC. This chain uses TRBV9 with TRBJ2-5, with 11 bases matching TRBD2. Germline trimming cut 3 bases from V and 4 bases from J; bases unmatched to any gene: 2. Germline CDR1 reads SGDLS; CDR2 reads YYNGEE. There are 14 residues in the CDR3.

This chain links TRBV7-8 with TRBJ2-7, with 8 bases that match TRBD2. CDR1 is SGHVS and CDR2 is FQNEAQ in the germline V gene. The CDR3 contains 14 residues. V shed 2 bases and J 6 bases; nucleotides not matched to a gene: 6. CDR3 bases: TGTGCCAGCAGCTTAATGGGACTAGACCCCGAGCAGTACTTC. Residues: CASSLMGLDPEQYF.

The CDR3 protein is CASSKTENPEQYF. CDR3 nucleotides: TGTGCCAGCAGTAAAACAGAGAACCCCGAGCAGTACTTC. The V and J genes are TRBV28 and TRBJ2-7; no clear D gene. Trimming removed 5 bases from V and 6 bases from J, with 14 bases in between. CDR3 length: 13 amino acids. In germline, CDR1 is MDHEN, CDR2 SYDVKM.

The J gene is TRBJ2-7, the V gene TRBV3-1 (or the pseudogene TRBV3-2); 11 bases agree with TRBD1. This CDR3 spans 16 amino acids. Germline CDR1 is LGHDT and CDR2 is YNNKEL (reference sequence). After removal of 1 base from V and 2 bases from J, the junction contained 4 bases not matched to a gene. CDR3 nucleotide sequence: TGTGCCAGCAGCCAAGTGAGGACAGGGGGCACCTACGAGCAGTACTTC. Its translation is CASSQVRTGGTYEQYF.

The chain uses TRBV4-2 and TRBJ1-6; D not certain. Trimming stripped 1 base from V and 9 bases from J, with 19 bases between. The CDR3 sequence is 17 residues long. Germline assignment: CDR1 LGHNA and CDR2 YNFKEQ. The DNA of the CDR3 is TGTGCCAGCAGCCAAGGTGTTCTGACTGCTGCAATTTCACCCCTCCACTTT. This encodes CASSQGVLTAAISPLHF.